This TCR beta chain was sequenced in a study of vaccination and CD4 T cells after COVID-19. Study-wide background: Two-dose vaccination with either BNT162b2 or mRNA-1273 was given to participants.

Cultured CD4+ T cells had their DNA profiled by the Oncomine TCR Beta short-read assay. From the PCR reads, TCRdb called clonotypes with MiXCR, one entry per CDR3 protein. The sample carries 9,000 to 15,000 distinct CDR3 sequences, around half recorded once. Specified treatment: roughly ten-day PBMC culture with coronavirus spike peptide pools or control peptides (ViraFEST assay). About this clonotype itself: Antigen specificity is unknown.

This receptor was obtained from a human donor who had recovered from COVID-19. Sequenced sample: CD4+ T cells from blood, cultured in vitro.

This CDR3 reads CASSLQGRESGYTF. CDR3 DNA sequence: TGTGCCAGCAGCTTACAAGGGAGGGAATCCGGCTACACCTTC. The rearrangement links TRBV7-9 to TRBJ1-2; D is unclear. V was pared by 2 bases and J by 8 bases, with 15 bases between. Germline V gives CDR1 SEHNR, CDR2 FQNEAQ (reference sequence). There are 14 residues in the CDR3. The complete variable domain, with remaining parts taken from reference TRBV7-9 and TRBJ1-2, reads DTGVSQNPRHKITKRGQNVTFRCDPISEHNRLYWYRQTLGQGPEFLTYFQNEAQLEKSRLLSDRFSAERPKGSFSTLEIQRTEQGDSAMYLCASSLQGRESGYTFGSGTRLTVV.